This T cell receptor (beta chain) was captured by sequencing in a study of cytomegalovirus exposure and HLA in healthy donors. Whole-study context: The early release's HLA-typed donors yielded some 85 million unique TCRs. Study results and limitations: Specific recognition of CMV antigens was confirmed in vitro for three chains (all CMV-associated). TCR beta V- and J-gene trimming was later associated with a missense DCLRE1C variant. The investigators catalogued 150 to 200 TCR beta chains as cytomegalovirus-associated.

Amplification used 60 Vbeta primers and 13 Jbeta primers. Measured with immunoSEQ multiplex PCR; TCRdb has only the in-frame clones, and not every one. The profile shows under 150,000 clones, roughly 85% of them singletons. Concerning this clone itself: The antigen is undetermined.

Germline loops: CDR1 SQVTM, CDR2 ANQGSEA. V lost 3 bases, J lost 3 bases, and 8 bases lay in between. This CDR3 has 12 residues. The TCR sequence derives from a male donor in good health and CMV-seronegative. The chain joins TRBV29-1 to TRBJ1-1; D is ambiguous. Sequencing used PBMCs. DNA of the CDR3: TGCAGCGTTGATCCGGGGTACACTGAAGCTTTCTTT. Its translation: CSVDPGYTEAFF.